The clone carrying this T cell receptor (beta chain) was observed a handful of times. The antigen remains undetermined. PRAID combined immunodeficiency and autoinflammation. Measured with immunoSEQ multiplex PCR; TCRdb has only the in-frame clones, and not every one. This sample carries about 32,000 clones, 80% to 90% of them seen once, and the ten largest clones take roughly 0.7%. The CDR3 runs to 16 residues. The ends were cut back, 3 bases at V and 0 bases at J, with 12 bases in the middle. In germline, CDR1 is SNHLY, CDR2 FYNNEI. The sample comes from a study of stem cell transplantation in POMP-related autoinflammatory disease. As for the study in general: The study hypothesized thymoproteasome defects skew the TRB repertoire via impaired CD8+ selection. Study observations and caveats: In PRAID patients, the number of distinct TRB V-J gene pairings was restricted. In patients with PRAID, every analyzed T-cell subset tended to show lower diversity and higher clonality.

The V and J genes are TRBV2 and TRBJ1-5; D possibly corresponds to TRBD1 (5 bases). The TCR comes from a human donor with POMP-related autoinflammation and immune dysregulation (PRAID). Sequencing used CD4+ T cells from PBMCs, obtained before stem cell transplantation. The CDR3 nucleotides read TGTGCCAGCAGTGACGGGAGGGGATATAGCAATCAGCCCCAGCATTTT. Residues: CASSDGRGYSNQPQHF.